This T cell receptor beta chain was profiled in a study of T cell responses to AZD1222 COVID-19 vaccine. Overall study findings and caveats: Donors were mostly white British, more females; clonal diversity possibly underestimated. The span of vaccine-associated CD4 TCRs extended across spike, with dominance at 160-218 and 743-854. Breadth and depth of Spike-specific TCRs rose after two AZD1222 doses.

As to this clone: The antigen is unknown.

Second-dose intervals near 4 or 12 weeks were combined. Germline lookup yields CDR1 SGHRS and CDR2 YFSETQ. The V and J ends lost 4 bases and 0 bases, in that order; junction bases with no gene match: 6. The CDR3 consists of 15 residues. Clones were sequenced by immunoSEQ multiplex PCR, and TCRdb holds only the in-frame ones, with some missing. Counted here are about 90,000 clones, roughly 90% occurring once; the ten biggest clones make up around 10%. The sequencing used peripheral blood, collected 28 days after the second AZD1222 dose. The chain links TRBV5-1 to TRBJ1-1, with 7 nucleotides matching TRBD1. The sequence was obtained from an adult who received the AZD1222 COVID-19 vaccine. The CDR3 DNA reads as TGCGCCAGCAGCCTTCCGGGACAGATGAACACTGAAGCTTTCTTT. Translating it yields CASSLPGQMNTEAFF.